This TCR beta chain was captured by sequencing in a study of cytomegalovirus exposure and HLA in healthy donors listed by TCRdb under 2017. Context from the whole study: According to an earlier analysis of several hundred of the donors, 150 million to 200 million T cells yielded some 110 million unique TCR beta sequences and approximately 300 Gb of sequence data. An early release covering approximately 600 HLA-typed donors comprised about 310 gigabases of sequencing data and roughly 85 million unique TCR sequences. Of the 300 to 450 genotyped donors, over 80% were placed in the genetic ancestry cluster associated with self-reported Caucasian donors. The study aimed to test whether signatures of past pathogen exposure could be identified by cataloging public T cell receptors. The study used immunosequencing to profile the T cell repertoires of more than 650 subjects and linked those repertoires to cytomegalovirus serostatus. Along with the 666-subject first cohort, a separate validation cohort of over a hundred different subjects was used. To predict cytomegalovirus infection status, the study combined high-throughput TCR immunosequencing, statistical association of individual TCRs with disease status, and machine learning. In a later analysis, previously published TCR beta repertoires from 550 to 700 donors were re-analyzed and high-resolution HLA genotyping was added so that TCR occurrence patterns could be studied. Rather than using new phenotypic data, the later analysis identified candidate immune exposures from TCR beta sequences and from how often those sequences occurred across donors. An earlier analysis of roughly 600 of the donors used high-throughput TCR beta sequencing to judge whether each TCR beta V gene segment behaved as functional or pseudogenic. Alongside the repertoire data, information on donor age, sex, ethnicity and CMV serostatus was compiled. In a later genetic analysis, genome-wide SNP genotypes for about 65% of the roughly 670 donors were used, and that subset was treated as a discovery cohort. All discovery cohort repertoires had been generated on a single sequencing platform. Both class I and class II loci were covered by HLA typing, at four-digit resolution. Typing coverage differed by locus: A, B, C, DRB1 and DQB1 were typed in about 620-630 donors, DQA1 in about 510, DPA1 in around 580, and DPB1 in 472. Several DR-DQ haplotypes were handled as single units for association and clustering because linkage in the cohort was strong. Across approximately 400 genotyped donors of the cohort, an average of roughly 250,000 unique TCR beta nucleotide sequences per donor were sequenced, and roughly 20% of those sequences were non-productive.

The cohort was made up of approximately 700 healthy bone marrow donors. All cohort members were sampled while nominally healthy, although unrecorded immune exposures were likely present. The donor was CMV seropositive and belonged to the group of more than 250 seropositive cohort members. Every donor gave a peripheral blood sample, and the peripheral blood mononuclear cells from that sample were used for TCR beta sequencing. The Qiagen DNeasy Blood Extraction Kit was used to extract genomic DNA from the blood cell samples. This clone was picked up one time. Its specific antigen is unknown. No base quality values were provided; no much bigger clone lies one nucleotide off. The library was obtained by the immunoSEQ multiplex PCR assay. For the multiplex PCR, a mixture combining 60 forward primers for TCR Vbeta segments and 13 reverse primers for TCR Jbeta segments was used. The CDR3 region of rearranged TCR beta genes was amplified from genomic DNA with a multiplex PCR assay. Amplified TCR beta libraries were sequenced as 87-base-pair reads on the Illumina HiSeq System. As for the original processing: A later analysis counted about 82 million unique TCR beta chains across the 550 to 700 repertoires, and around 9.9 million of these chains were shared by at least two donors. Raw reads were error-corrected and collapsed into unique sequences with a nearest-neighbor algorithm that merged closely related sequences to remove PCR and sequencing errors. CDR3 sequences were aligned to IMGT reference sequences to assign V, D and J gene segments. For a sequence to be retained, at least a six-nucleotide match to both a V gene segment and a J gene segment was required. A rearrangement was called productive if the CDR3 had no stop codons and remained in frame with V and J, and every other rearrangement was called non-productive. CDR3 was defined according to IMGT convention as the region running from the second conserved V-encoded cysteine to the conserved J-encoded phenylalanine. The earlier analysis of 450 to 750 of the donors excluded any sequence lacking an unambiguous match to a single V gene segment. In an earlier analysis of approximately 590 of the donors, V segments were called functional above 56.7% productive rearrangements and were called segregating when the between-donor standard deviation exceeded 5%. A statistical classification framework was developed to diagnose cytomegalovirus status using the catalog of TCR beta chain sequences. A later analysis assigned V and J genes by comparing TCR nucleotide sequences with IMGT/GENE-DB human TR gene sequences. A later analysis assigned CDR3 sequences and most-parsimonious VDJ recombination scenarios with the TCRdist pipeline. In a later analysis, each TCR beta chain was defined by its CDR3 amino acid sequence together with its V-gene family, and reads lacking a unique V-gene family were excluded. To address suspected cross-contamination and a sequencing artifact, a later analysis removed over 500 highly shared, low-generation-probability nucleotide sequences. For each public chain, a later analysis derived a clonal expansion index from normalized ranks of inferred template counts within each repertoire. In a later analysis, generation probabilities were computed using a VDJ recombination model fitted to out-of-frame rearrangements, and the results were checked against IGoR. In a later analysis, TCR-TCR, TCR-HLA and TCR-CMV co-occurrence was scored with hypergeometric tests, and a repertoire-size bias correction was applied to TCR pairs. A later analysis estimated false discovery rates by permuting HLA or CMV assignments 20 times. In a later analysis, co-occurring TCRs were grouped using DBSCAN, with TCRdist sequence similarity added in when clustering inside HLA-allele-positive subsets. Co-occurrence clustering excluded repertoires with fewer than 30,000 or more than 120,000 public chains, plus five with anomalous nucleotide sharing. TCRdb mirrors the immuneACCESS table, restricted to in-frame sequences. Some clones are absent from its copies; in checked studies, under half trace to an unresolved V gene, and the reason for the others is unknown. V, J and clone size are taken as reported in that table, and D and trimming were inferred from the DNA itself. The sample contains some 40,000 clones, around half of them found a single time. The top ten hold 6.2% of the sample.

Spanning cysteine to phenylalanine, the CDR3 consists of 13 amino acids. The retained sequence is limited to the CDR3, 39 bases, with the frame set at the first base. For CDR1 and CDR2, the germline V gene (reference sequence) lists SGHNT and YYREEE. At the junction V is shortened by 0 bases and J by 10 bases; bases outside the gene matches: 6. Broad study findings and their caveats: Broadly in line with IMGT annotations, most TCR beta V segments showed up in productive rearrangements about 87% or about 30% of the time in an earlier analysis of several hundred of the donors. In a later genetic analysis, fewer N-insertions in productive TCRs were reported among donors in an Asian-associated ancestry cluster than the 666-donor mean. This cohort had only TCR beta chains sequenced, and the lack of alpha or paired-chain data limited which features could be detected. A later analysis associated 16,951 TCR beta sequences with specific HLA alleles at a false discovery rate of 0.05. A later analysis found that TCR association rates varied across HLA loci, with DRB1 alleles showing the most associated TCRs and HLA-C alleles the fewest. The sequencing pipeline was judged likely to have produced a cluster of highly shared sequence variants as a technical artifact. A further reported finding was that TCR beta sequences accurately predicted the HLA-A and HLA-B alleles for most subjects in the first cohort. In a later analysis, HLA-associated TCR beta chains were found to be more clonally expanded and to have lower generation probabilities than equally common non-associated chains. Because HLA typing was unavailable for some donors at each locus, only the typed subset was used in association tests. Immune exposure information for the cohort was limited to CMV serostatus. Roughly uniform sequencing depth across donors was assumed in presence/absence analyses, although this assumption may not hold. In both the original and validation cohorts, the classifier was reported to diagnose cytomegalovirus status with high specificity and sensitivity. The study gave a list of 150 to 200 TCR beta chains associated with cytomegalovirus. Three of the identified cytomegalovirus-associated TCR beta chains were confirmed in vitro to be specific for cytomegalovirus antigens. It was suggested by the authors that the approach could potentially be generalized to other disease states and immunological phenotypes. When HLA alleles, especially DR and DQ, strongly co-occurred, TCR associations were difficult to assign to individual alleles. Most TCR sequences were seen in very few donors, while some public TCRs were found in many individuals. Most CMV-associated TCR beta chains appeared to be HLA-restricted in a later analysis, and the HLA associations seemed to be driven largely by CMV exposure. Correlated functional status among segregating V segments might be attributable to linkage disequilibrium, but an unknown experimental factor could not be ruled out. According to a later analysis, parvovirus B19, influenza, CMV and Epstein-Barr virus appeared linked to several top co-occurrence clusters. Some IMGT-functional V segments, including TRBV6-2 and TRBV6-3, could not be told apart with the 87-base-pair reads, so those segments were excluded. The earlier analysis of almost 600 of the donors excluded about 16 rarely observed V segments, including chromosome 9 orphons, because counts were too low. A later genetic analysis associated a missense DCLRE1C variant with V-gene and J-gene trimming of TCR beta chains, and an independent cohort replicated the association.

The chain uses TRBV5-4 and TRBJ1-1; 7 junctional bases match TRBD1. The receptor was derived from a woman in her thirties or forties in good health and CMV-seropositive. The sequencing sample was made of PBMCs. CDR3 loop: CASSLGGAGGAFF. DNA sequence: TGTGCCAGCAGCTTGGGAGGGGCAGGGGGAGCTTTCTTT.